These T cell receptor beta chains were read from a single sample in a study of Ad26.COV2.S vaccination and SARS-CoV-2 variants. TCRdb's copy holds only in-frame clones and misses some; the assay was immunoSEQ multiplex PCR. The sample lists under 550,000 clones, 75% to 95% occurring once. Here the sequenced sample was peripheral blood, taken in a trial of Ad26.COV2.S vaccine versus placebo. The receptors stem from a person between 18 and 59 years old who received the Ad26.COV2.S COVID-19 vaccine or a placebo. The CDR3 runs from the conserved cysteine through the conserved F or W. Each record gives: D gene, clone size, CDR3 length, V gene, J gene, CDR3 protein, CDR3 DNA. The D gene is left open where the match is weak. Clone size, where shown, is once, few, many, or a class for clones that have expanded.

>TRBD1|-|16|TRBV5-1|TRBJ2-1
CASSPGTGDSYNEQFF
TGCGCCAGCAGCCCGGGGACAGGTGACTCCTACAATGAGCAGTTCTTC
>-|-|11|TRBV3-1/TRBV3-2|TRBJ2-1
CASSQEYEQFF
TGTGCCAGCAGCCAAGAGTATGAGCAGTTCTTC
>TRBD2|-|14|TRBV6-5|TRBJ2-3
CASSETSFTDTQYF
TGTGCCAGCAGCGAGACTAGCTTCACAGATACGCAGTATTTT
>-|-|12|TRBV7-9|TRBJ1-1
CASSLGTVEAFF
TGTGCCAGCAGCTTAGGGACAGTTGAAGCTTTCTTT
>TRBD1|-|15|TRBV27|TRBJ2-7
CASSSPGQGSYEQYF
TGTGCCAGCAGCTCCCCGGGACAGGGTTCGTACGAGCAGTACTTC
>-|-|13|TRBV6-5|TRBJ2-7
CASSYDGAHEQYF
TGTGCCAGCAGTTACGATGGGGCTCACGAGCAGTACTTC
>-|-|18|TRBV3-1/TRBV3-2|TRBJ1-4
CASSQLDGPIATNEKLFF
TGTGCCAGCAGCCAACTAGATGGGCCCATTGCAACTAATGAAAAACTGTTTTTT
>-|-|14|TRBV6-1|TRBJ2-7
CASSEARLHYEQYF
TGTGCCAGCAGTGAAGCCAGACTGCATTACGAGCAGTACTTC
>TRBD1|-|12|TRBV7-6|TRBJ2-5
CASSLNRGPQYF
TGTGCCAGCAGCTTGAATAGGGGGCCCCAGTACTTC
>-|-|12|TRBV27|TRBJ2-1
CASSLSNNEQFF
TGTGCCAGCAGTTTATCAAACAATGAGCAGTTCTTC
>-|-|10|TRBV20-1|TRBJ1-1
CTAREGEAFF
TGCACCGCTAGAGAGGGAGAGGCTTTCTTT
>-|-|13|TRBV7-3|TRBJ2-7
CASSPGLNHEQYF
TGTGCCAGCAGCCCAGGATTGAACCACGAGCAGTACTTC
>-|-|13|TRBV5-4|TRBJ2-2
CASSWRNTGELFF
TGTGCCAGCAGCTGGAGGAACACCGGGGAGCTGTTTTTT
>TRBD2|-|15|TRBV5-5|TRBJ2-1
CASSLVASGYNEQFF
TGTGCCAGCAGCTTGGTAGCTAGCGGGTACAATGAGCAGTTCTTC
>TRBD1|-|16|TRBV18|TRBJ2-5
CASSPQGTGGRETQYF
TGTGCCAGCTCACCACAAGGAACAGGGGGCAGGGAGACCCAGTACTTC
>-|-|15|TRBV9|TRBJ1-4
CASSVSVAVQEKLFF
TGTGCCAGCAGCGTTTCAGTAGCGGTGCAAGAAAAACTGTTTTTT
>TRBD1|-|15|TRBV6-5|TRBJ1-2
CASSYGTGVNYGYTF
TGTGCCAGCAGTTACGGGACAGGGGTGAACTATGGCTACACCTTC
>-|-|14|TRBV5-6|TRBJ1-1
CASSLSGGSTEAFF
TGTGCCAGCAGCTTGTCGGGGGGCAGCACTGAAGCTTTCTTT
>-|-|14|TRBV5-5|TRBJ2-5
CASSLGSELETQYF
TGTGCCAGCAGCTTGGGTTCGGAGTTAGAGACCCAGTACTTC
>-|-|13|TRBV28|TRBJ2-7
CASSSAGIYEQYF
TGTGCCAGCAGTTCCGCGGGAATCTACGAGCAGTACTTC
>-|-|13|TRBV4-1|TRBJ2-7
CASSQVRSTEQYF
TGCGCCAGCAGCCAAGTTCGGTCAACCGAGCAGTACTTC
>TRBD2|-|17|TRBV4-2|TRBJ2-1
CASSQNLAGAPYNEQFF
TGTGCCAGCAGCCAGAACCTAGCGGGAGCCCCCTACAATGAGCAGTTCTTC
>-|-|15|TRBV7-6|TRBJ2-2
CASSALDQNTGELFF
TGTGCCAGCAGCGCCCTGGATCAAAACACCGGGGAGCTGTTTTTT
>TRBD1|-|17|TRBV7-9|TRBJ2-1
CASSSSRRDRGRGEQFF
TGTGCCAGCAGCTCAAGCCGCCGGGACAGGGGGCGAGGAGAGCAGTTCTTC
>TRBD2|-|18|TRBV5-4|TRBJ2-5
CASSLRPGLAGVWETQYF
TGTGCCAGCAGCTTGCGACCGGGACTAGCGGGAGTGTGGGAGACCCAGTACTTC
>TRBD2|-|14|TRBV5-1|TRBJ2-1
CATRRLAGDNEQFF
TGCGCCACCAGACGACTAGCGGGAGATAATGAGCAGTTCTTC
>-|-|13|TRBV30|TRBJ1-1
CAWSAHRNTEAFF
TGTGCCTGGAGTGCCCATCGGAACACTGAAGCTTTCTTT
>-|once|16|TRBV4-3|TRBJ1-4
CASSQEPGRAGEKLFF
TGCGCCAGCAGCCAAGAACCCGGACGGGCTGGGGAAAAACTGTTTTTT
>-|-|14|TRBV4-1|TRBJ2-7
CASSQDQGTYEQYF
TGCGCCAGCAGCCAAGATCAAGGGACCTACGAGCAGTACTTC
>-|-|15|TRBV6-5|TRBJ2-7
CASLRGDRPSYEQYF
TGTGCCAGCCTCAGGGGAGACAGGCCGTCCTACGAGCAGTACTTC
>-|-|15|TRBV10-2|TRBJ2-1
CASSDRPTTVNEQFF
TGCGCCAGCAGTGATAGACCCACAACGGTCAATGAGCAGTTCTTC
>TRBD1|-|14|TRBV25-1|TRBJ1-6
CASSPRDRNSPLHF
TGTGCCAGCAGCCCCCGGGACAGAAATTCACCCCTCCACTTT
>-|-|15|TRBV30|TRBJ2-3
CAWTGGPPSTDTQYF
TGTGCCTGGACTGGGGGCCCTCCTAGCACAGATACGCAGTATTTT
>-|-|13|TRBV30|TRBJ1-5
CAWSSGLGQPQHF
TGTGCCTGGAGCTCAGGTTTAGGTCAGCCCCAGCATTTT
>TRBD2|-|14|TRBV5-4|TRBJ2-7
CASSFGLAVGEQYF
TGTGCCAGCAGCTTCGGACTAGCGGTCGGCGAGCAGTACTTC
>-|-|17|TRBV11-2|TRBJ1-1
CASSLDRNPGAASEAFF
TGTGCCAGCAGCTTAGATAGGAATCCGGGGGCGGCTTCTGAAGCTTTCTTT
>-|once|15|TRBV4-2|TRBJ1-6
CASSQNRVYNSPLHF
TGTGCCAGCAGCCAAAACAGGGTGTATAATTCACCCCTCCACTTT
>-|-|14|TRBV7-9|TRBJ1-6
CASSFWQEGSPLHF
TGTGCCAGCAGCTTTTGGCAGGAGGGCTCACCCCTCCACTTT
>-|-|15|TRBV6-5|TRBJ1-4
CASSYSGGPNEKLFF
TGTGCCAGCAGTTACTCGGGCGGACCTAATGAAAAACTGTTTTTT
>-|-|16|TRBV7-9|TRBJ1-3
CASSLSSPVAGNTIYF
TGTGCCAGCAGCTTAAGCAGTCCGGTAGCCGGAAACACCATATATTTT
>TRBD2|once|15|TRBV7-9|TRBJ2-1
CASSRLAGEDNEQFF
TGTGCCAGCAGCAGATTAGCGGGAGAGGACAATGAGCAGTTCTTC